The source of this T cell receptor (beta chain) is a study of shared clonotypes between healthy human individuals. Libraries were prepared by immunoSEQ multiplex PCR; TCRdb keeps only in-frame clonotypes and omits some of them. This table has millions of clones, 85% to 95% appearing once. The CDR3 sequence is 13 residues long. V lost 0 bases to trimming and J lost 2 bases, with 4 bases between them. Per germline, CDR1 ENHRY and CDR2 SYGVKD. Source material: naive CD4+ T cells sorted from blood. Subset meaning: CD45RA+ positively selected. The clonotype was recovered from a man between 18 and 35 years old in good health. The genes are TRBV10-3 and TRBJ2-5; D gene unclear. The CDR3 loop reads CAISESRQETQYF. CDR3 bases: TGTGCCATCAGTGAGTCTAGGCAAGAGACCCAGTACTTC.